This record covers a single T cell receptor beta chain. The antigen is unknown. This specimen belongs to a study of T-cell memory formation after mild COVID-19. Study-wide context: Largely donor-specific TCR clusters were found.

Overall study results and limits: SARS-CoV-2 specificity of second-wave clones peaking day 37 was unconfirmed. Contracting CD4+ clones were located mainly in CM and EM, and CD8+ clones in EMRA.

Constant-segment primers were used for 5'RACE, and the resulting TCR alpha and TCR beta cDNA libraries carried sample barcodes and UMIs. TCRdb itself ran the 5' RACE reads through MiXCR, one entry per CDR3 protein. The sample holds about half a million distinct CDR3 sequences, 15% to 20% seen once. The receptor's source is an adult woman who had mild COVID-19 (a few samples of this study predate the infection). Cell type and time point are not known. Sequencing was done on a sample of PBMCs or a T cell subset sorted from them (not recorded which).

In nucleotides, the CDR3 is TGCAGTGCTAGAGCGCGGGGTTTACTCTACGAGCAGTACTTC. It specifies CSARARGLLYEQYF. The V call is TRBV20-1, the J call TRBJ2-7, with a weak D call TRBD2 (6 bases). With 1 base removed from V and 3 bases from J, the gap between germline ends came to 13 bases. Germline CDR1 is DFQATT and CDR2 is SNEGSKA (reference sequence). The CDR3 covers 14 residues.